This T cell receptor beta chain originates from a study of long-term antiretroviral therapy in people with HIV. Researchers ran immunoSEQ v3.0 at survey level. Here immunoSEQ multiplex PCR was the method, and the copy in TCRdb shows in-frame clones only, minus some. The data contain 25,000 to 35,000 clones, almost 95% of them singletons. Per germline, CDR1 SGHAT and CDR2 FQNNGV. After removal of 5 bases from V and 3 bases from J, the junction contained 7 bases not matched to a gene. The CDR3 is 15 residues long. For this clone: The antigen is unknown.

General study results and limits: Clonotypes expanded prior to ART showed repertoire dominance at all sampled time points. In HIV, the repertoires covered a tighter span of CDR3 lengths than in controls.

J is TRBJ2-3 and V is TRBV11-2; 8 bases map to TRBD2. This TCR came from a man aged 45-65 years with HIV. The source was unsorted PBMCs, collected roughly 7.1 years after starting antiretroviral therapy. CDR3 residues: CASSVERGWTDTQYF. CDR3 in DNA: TGTGCCAGCAGCGTCGAGCGGGGGTGGACAGATACGCAGTATTTT.